This TCR beta chain was sequenced for a study of blood T cells in healthy people across ages (dated by TCRdb to 2013 to 2016). Background for the entire study: Template switching captured roughly one uniquely barcoded TCR beta cDNA molecule per two T cells in model experiments. Age-related changes in TCR beta repertoire diversity were measured in the study by deep sequencing normalized with unique cDNA molecular identifiers. The donors were split into four age groups: young (average about 16 years), middle-aged (39), aged (approximately 60) and long-lived (approximately 80). For two donors (one aged 18 to 30 and one aged 80 or older), the study analyzed two additional independent replicas of 1 million unique cDNA reads from the same blood draw.

Overall results and qualifications from the work: Estimates of total diversity based on one million sequenced T cells were regarded as lower bounds and as underestimates. As age increased, observed TCR beta diversity per million T cells dropped in a roughly linear way, and a significant reduction was already evident by age 40. The percentage of naive T cells measured by flow cytometry correlated strongly with observed TCR beta diversity. Compared with the aged group, the long-lived group had more naive CD4+ T cells, fewer expanded clones and increased TCR diversity, a pattern suggesting age selection. Conclusive comparison of naive and antigen-experienced compartments was prevented by the profiling of bulk unsorted PBMCs. Because donor CMV infection status was unknown, age-related changes in expanded clonotypes were potentially confounded.

Spanning cysteine to phenylalanine, the CDR3 consists of 14 amino acids. The sequence is cut down to CDR3 DNA, 42 bases in frame from base 1. According to the germline V gene (reference sequence), CDR1 reads SEHNR and CDR2 reads FQNEAQ. Trimming leaves V shorter by 6 bases and J shorter by 5 bases, with the junction holding 8 bases beyond the gene matches. Regarding this clonotype: Its antigen is currently not known. No base quality information exists; no much larger clone differs at one position.

The library was built by means of 5' RACE. The sequencer listed for this sample is Illumina HiSeq 2500. The second PCR ran for about 7 to 11 cycles and used a J-beta primer mix along with a sample-barcoded 5' primer. Each TCR beta cDNA molecule received a unique molecular identifier from a template-switch 5' adaptor carrying 12 random nucleotides. Each sample yielded at least 2.5 million CDR3-containing paired-end reads. First-strand cDNA was synthesized from all RNA with the Mint cDNA synthesis kit, primed by a TRBC-specific oligonucleotide. Following uracil-DNA glycosylase treatment, all cDNA underwent a first 18-cycle PCR with the universal primers M1SS and BC2_uni_R. The study's processing was this. For normalization, 1 million high-quality reads were randomly selected from each sample, with every read carrying a distinct molecular identifier. Instead of being binned into consensus sequences, reads that shared molecular identifiers were thrown out. MiTCR, with a Q25 quality threshold and the strictest error-elimination algorithm, was used for CDR3 identification, clonotype clustering and error correction. A nonparametric unseen species model with Euler transformation was used to estimate lower-bound total TCR beta diversity. The public sequencing data were trimmed at Q25 with fastp and processed into clonotypes with MiXCR by TCRdb, which kept only in-frame beta chains. Every CDR3 protein is listed once, alongside the most common genes and DNA of its rows. The authors' filters were not applied to this entry. The sample profile shows more than 1,000,000 distinct CDR3 sequences; approximately 25% of them were found once. The biggest ten clones account for around 0.7% of the sample.

The donors were 40 or so Caucasian individuals from Russia, aged about 6 to 95 years, who were systemically healthy. Each donor gave ten milliliters of peripheral blood, collected into EDTA-treated Vacutainer tubes. Ficoll-Paque density-gradient centrifugation was used to isolate PBMCs, with at least 6 million per sample. Trizol reagent was used to extract total RNA from the PBMCs, yielding at least 5 micrograms per sample. The percentages of naive CD45RAhigh/CD27high T cells were determined by flow cytometry on a PBMC aliquot from every donor. These data were likewise used in another study, on T cells of mothers and their children. The other study reports the following: The donors were nine systemically healthy Caucasian individuals, made up of three mothers and their six children. cDNA synthesis used all of the extracted RNA, with around 1.6 ug of RNA in each 15 ul reaction. Sample barcodes and 2-4 random nucleotides were added via the M1S primer in the second PCR. Each mother yielded over 8.5 million TCR beta CDR3 reads and each child some 3 million reads. TCR recombination output is similarly shaped by thymic selection in related and unrelated pairs, with a minor effect exerted by inherited differences. Normalized repertoire overlap was always slightly but never significantly higher in related than unrelated mother-child pairs. No persistent microchimeric T cell clones were detected, at a sensitivity of around 97 clones per million clonotypes. In the study, deep NGS was used to compare the TCR beta repertoires of mothers and children, and features distinguishing related mother-child pairs from unrelated individuals were sought. Mothers averaged about 40 +/- 4 years of age and children averaged roughly 10 +/- 4 years. After adapter ligation with NEBNext reagents, the libraries were sequenced on Illumina HiSeq 2000 with 100+100 nt paired-end reads. To prevent cross-contamination, the mother and child libraries were prepared a month apart and were sequenced in separate runs. For each donor, somewhere between about 500,000 and 2,300,000 distinct TCR beta clonotypes were identified. Naive TCR beta clonotypes were estimated from low-frequency clonotypes matched to each donor's FACS-determined naive share, without sorting.

This TCR was recovered from a girl aged 2 to 10 in good health. The chain is encoded by TRBV7-9 joined to TRBJ2-5; the junction holds 8 bases that match TRBD2. Sequencing was performed on blood. CDR3 loop: CASSTSGLGETQYF. The sequenced DNA: TGTGCCAGCAGTACTAGCGGATTAGGGGAGACCCAGTACTTC.